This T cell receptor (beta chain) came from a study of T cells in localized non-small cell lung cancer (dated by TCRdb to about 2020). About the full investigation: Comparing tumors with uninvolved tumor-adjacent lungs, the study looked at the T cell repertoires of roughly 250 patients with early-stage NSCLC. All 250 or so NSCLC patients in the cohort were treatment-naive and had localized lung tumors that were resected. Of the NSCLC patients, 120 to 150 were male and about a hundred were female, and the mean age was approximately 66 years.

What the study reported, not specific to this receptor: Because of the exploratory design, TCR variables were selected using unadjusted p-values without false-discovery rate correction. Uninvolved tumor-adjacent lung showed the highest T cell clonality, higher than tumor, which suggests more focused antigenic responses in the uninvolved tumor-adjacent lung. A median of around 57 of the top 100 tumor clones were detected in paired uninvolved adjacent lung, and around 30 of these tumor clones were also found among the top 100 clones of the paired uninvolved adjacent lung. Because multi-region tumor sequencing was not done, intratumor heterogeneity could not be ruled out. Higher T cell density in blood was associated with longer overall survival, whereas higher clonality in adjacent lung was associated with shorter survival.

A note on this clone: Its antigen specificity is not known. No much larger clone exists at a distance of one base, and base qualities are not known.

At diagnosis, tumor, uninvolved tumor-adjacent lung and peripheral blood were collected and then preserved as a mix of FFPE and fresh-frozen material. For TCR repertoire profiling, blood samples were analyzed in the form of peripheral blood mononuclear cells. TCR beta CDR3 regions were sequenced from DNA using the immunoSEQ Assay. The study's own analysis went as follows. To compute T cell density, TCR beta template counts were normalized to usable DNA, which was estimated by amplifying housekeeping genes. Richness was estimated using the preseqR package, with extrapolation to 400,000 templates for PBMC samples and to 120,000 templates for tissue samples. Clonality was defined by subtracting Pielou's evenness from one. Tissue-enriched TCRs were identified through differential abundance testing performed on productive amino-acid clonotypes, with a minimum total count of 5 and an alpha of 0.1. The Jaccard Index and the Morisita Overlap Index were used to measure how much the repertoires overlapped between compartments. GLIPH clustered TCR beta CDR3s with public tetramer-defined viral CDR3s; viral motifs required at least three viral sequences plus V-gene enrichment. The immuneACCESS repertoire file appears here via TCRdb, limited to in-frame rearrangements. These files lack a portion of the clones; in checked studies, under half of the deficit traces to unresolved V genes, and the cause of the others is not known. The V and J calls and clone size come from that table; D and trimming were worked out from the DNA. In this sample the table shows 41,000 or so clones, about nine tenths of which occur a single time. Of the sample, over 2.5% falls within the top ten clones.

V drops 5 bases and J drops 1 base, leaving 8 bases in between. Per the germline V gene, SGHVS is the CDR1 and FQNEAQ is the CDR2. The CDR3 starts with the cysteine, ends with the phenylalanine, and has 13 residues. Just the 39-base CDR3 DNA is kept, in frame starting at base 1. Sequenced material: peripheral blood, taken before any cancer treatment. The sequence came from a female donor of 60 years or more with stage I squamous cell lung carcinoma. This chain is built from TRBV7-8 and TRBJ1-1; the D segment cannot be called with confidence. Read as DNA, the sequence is TGTGCCAGCAGCCCACAAAAGAACACTGAAGCTTTCTTT. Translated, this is CASSPQKNTEAFF.